These T cell receptor beta chains were read from a single sample in a study of metastatic and nonmetastatic thyroid tumors. TCRdb redid the clone calls on the PCR reads using MiXCR. The repertoire has about 24,000 clones, 22% of them found once; the top ten carry under 9%. Sample: blood. The receptors originated from a female donor with papillary thyroid cancer or a benign thyroid nodule (not recorded which). Some clones in this sample may be carry-over from other donors' samples. Each CDR3 is given with its conserved first and last residue. The D gene is left open where the match is weak. The size entry is marked missing in some rows and otherwise reads once, few, many or a size class.

clone_size,d_call,j_call,v_call,cdr3_nt,cdr3_aa
.,TRBD1,TRBJ2-5,TRBV20-1,TGCAGTTATGTTGGGACAGGGATAGGGGAGACCCAGTACTTC,CSYVGTGIGETQYF
many,TRBD1,TRBJ2-7,TRBV29-1,TGCAGCGTTGAGGCATGGGACAGGACTTCCTACGAGCAGTACTTC,CSVEAWDRTSYEQYF
.,TRBD2,TRBJ2-7,TRBV14,TGTGCCAGCAGTCCCCGACGGACTAGCGGCTCCTCCTACGAGCAGTACTTC,CASSPRRTSGSSYEQYF
many,.,TRBJ2-3,TRBV7-8,TGTGCCAGCAGCTTAGGTGCGGCCCGCACAGATACGCAGTATTTT,CASSLGAARTDTQYF
many,TRBD2,TRBJ2-1,TRBV2,TGTGTCAGCGGGGGGTACAATGAGCAGTTCTTC,CVSGGYNEQFF
many,.,TRBJ2-3,TRBV5-1,TGCGCCAGCAGCTTGGGGGGGCCCAGCACAGATACGCAGTATTTT,CASSLGGPSTDTQYF
.,TRBD1,TRBJ1-2,TRBV7-2,TGTGTCAGCAGCTCGGGACAGAACATCGTGTATGGCTACACCTTC,CVSSSGQNIVYGYTF
many,.,TRBJ2-3,TRBV11-2,TGTGCCAGCAGCCCAGGATACCTCCGCACAGATACGCAGTATTTT,CASSPGYLRTDTQYF
many,TRBD1,TRBJ2-5,TRBV9,TGTGCCAGCAGCCAGGGGACAGGGGGCGGGGAGACCCAGTACTTC,CASSQGTGGGETQYF
many,.,TRBJ2-7,TRBV20-1,TGCAGTGCTAGGCAGAATAACTACGAGCAGTACTTC,CSARQNNYEQYF
medium-sized,.,TRBJ2-7,TRBV20-1,TGCAGTGCCCTCCTTAACCATGGGGGGGAGCAGTACTTC,CSALLNHGGEQYF
many,.,TRBJ2-5,TRBV7-8,TGTGCCAGCAGCTTAGACCAAGAGACCCAGTACTTC,CASSLDQETQYF
many,.,TRBJ1-5,TRBV12-3/TRBV12-4,TGTGCTAGCAGTTTAGCTCCGGGCGGGGGAAATCAGCCCCAGCATTTT,CASSLAPGGGNQPQHF
.,.,TRBJ2-3,TRBV7-2,TGTGCCAGCAGCTTAGTCCCAGATACGCAGTATTTT,CASSLVPDTQYF
few,.,TRBJ2-1,TRBV7-9,TGTGCCAGCAGCAAGATGGGGGATGAGCAGTTCTTC,CASSKMGDEQFF
many,.,TRBJ2-5,TRBV2,TGTGCCAGCAGTGAGCAGGGGGGACAAGAGACCCAGTACTTC,CASSEQGGQETQYF
many,.,TRBJ2-5,TRBV5-4,TGTGCCAGCAGCTCCCAGGACGGACAAGAGACCCAGTACTTC,CASSSQDGQETQYF
.,.,TRBJ2-6,TRBV4-3,TGCGCCAGCAGCCAAGAAGAAGGGGCTGGGGCCAACGTCCTGACTTTC,CASSQEEGAGANVLTF
many,.,TRBJ1-5,TRBV7-9,TGTGCCAGCAGTCTAGACAGCAATCAGCCCCAGCATTTT,CASSLDSNQPQHF
many,.,TRBJ2-1,TRBV29-1,TGCAGCGTTGAAAGGGTAAACAATGAGCAGTTCTTC,CSVERVNNEQFF
many,.,TRBJ1-6,TRBV7-9,TGTGCCAGCAGCTTAGTTGGACATCGGGTCTCACCCCTCCACTTT,CASSLVGHRVSPLHF
few,.,TRBJ1-5,TRBV12-5,TGTGCTAGTGGTTTGGACATTTTTCAGCCCCAGCATTTT,CASGLDIFQPQHF
few,TRBD2,TRBJ2-5,TRBV20-1,TGCAGTGCTAGAGCGGGAGGTTCGGAGGAGACCCAGTACTTC,CSARAGGSEETQYF
many,.,TRBJ2-1,TRBV20-1,TGCAGTGCTAGAGATCTAGCTACAAATGAGCAGTTCTTC,CSARDLATNEQFF
many,.,TRBJ2-5,TRBV4-1,TGCGCCAGCAGCCGCTTCGACAGTCCCCAAGAGACCCAGTACTTC,CASSRFDSPQETQYF
many,TRBD1,TRBJ1-1,TRBV3-1,TGTGCCAGCAGCCAAGGGACAGGGGACACTGAAGCTTTCTTT,CASSQGTGDTEAFF
.,.,TRBJ1-2,TRBV20-1,TGCAGTGTCCAGGATACAGATTTGCTATCTGGCTACACCTTC,CSVQDTDLLSGYTF
many,.,TRBJ1-5,TRBV4-3,TGCGCCAGCAGCCAAGACCGGGGGGGTCAGCCCCAGCATTTT,CASSQDRGGQPQHF
.,.,TRBJ2-7,TRBV9,TGTGCCAGCATCGTATCTGGGACCGCCGACTACGAGCAGTACTTC,CASIVSGTADYEQYF
.,TRBD1,TRBJ1-5,TRBV20-1,TGCAGTGCCAGGGGACAGGCACATCAGCCCCAGCATTTT,CSARGQAHQPQHF
many,TRBD1,TRBJ2-7,TRBV18,TGTGCCAGCTCACCACCCCCAGGGGGCAACGAGCAGTACTTC,CASSPPPGGNEQYF
many,.,TRBJ1-5,TRBV28,TGTGCCAGCAGTTTGTTGGGGGACATACATAGCAATCAGCCCCAGCATTTT,CASSLLGDIHSNQPQHF
medium-sized,.,TRBJ2-7,TRBV6-5,TGTGCCAGCAGTTACGGGGCAGACTACGAGCAGTACTTC,CASSYGADYEQYF
.,TRBD2,TRBJ2-1,TRBV20-1,TGCAGTGCTAGAGATCTAACTAGCGGGAGGACTTCCCATGATCATTTCTTC,CSARDLTSGRTSHDHFF
many,.,TRBJ1-1,TRBV7-3,TGTGCCAGCAGCTTAACGGCGGAGGGGGAAGCTTTCTTT,CASSLTAEGEAFF
.,TRBD1,TRBJ1-5,TRBV7-2,TGTGCAAGCAGCCTGGGACAGGGTTACAAGCCCCAGCATTTT,CASSLGQGYKPQHF
many,.,TRBJ2-7,TRBV5-6,TGTGCCAGCAGCTTGGTCGGGGGAACGAACTACGAGCAGTACTTC,CASSLVGGTNYEQYF
many,.,TRBJ2-5,TRBV4-2,TGTGCCAGCAGCCAAGAAATCTCAGAGACCCAGTACTTC,CASSQEISETQYF
.,.,TRBJ1-3,TRBV2,TGTGCCAGCAGCCTTTTCGGAACTACAGAGACCATCAACACCATATACTTT,CASSLFGTTETINTIYF
many,.,TRBJ1-4,TRBV2,TGTGCCAGCACAGGGGCGGCTAATGAAAAACTGTTTTTT,CASTGAANEKLFF
many,TRBD2,TRBJ2-1,TRBV18,TGTGCCAGCTCGCCTAGAGGTCTAGCGGGAGTAATTGGTAATGAGCAGTTCTTC,CASSPRGLAGVIGNEQFF
.,TRBD1,TRBJ2-3,TRBV5-6,TGTGCCAGCAGCGGGGACAGTGACCCACATACGCAGTATTTT,CASSGDSDPHTQYF
few,TRBD1,TRBJ1-1,TRBV25-1,TGTGCCAGCAGTGATGGGACAGGGGTCGGTTTCACTGAAGCTTTCTTT,CASSDGTGVGFTEAFF
few,.,TRBJ1-3,TRBV6-2/TRBV6-3,TGTGCCAGCAGTCTCCAGGGGATGACTGGAAACACCATATATTTT,CASSLQGMTGNTIYF
many,.,TRBJ1-6,TRBV19,TGTGCCAGTAGTCACAATCCCGACAATTCACCCCTCCACTTT,CASSHNPDNSPLHF
medium-sized,TRBD1,TRBJ2-5,TRBV27,TGTGCCAGCAGTTTAGGGACAGGGGCTGAGACCCAGTACTTC,CASSLGTGAETQYF
many,.,TRBJ1-5,TRBV10-1,TGCGCCAGCAGTGCTGTCGTTGGCAATCAGCCCCAGCATTTT,CASSAVVGNQPQHF
.,.,TRBJ2-7,TRBV27,TGTGCCAGCAGCCGGCAGTGGGTGGCCAGCGGAGAGCAGTACTTC,CASSRQWVASGEQYF